These 27 T cell receptor beta chains share one sample of origin, sequenced in a study of cytomegalovirus exposure and HLA in healthy donors. PCR was performed using 60 Vbeta and 13 Jbeta primers. The table came from immunoSEQ multiplex PCR; TCRdb's copy has only in-frame clones and leaves some out. This table holds about 150,000 clones, about 76% found once. The material sequenced was PBMCs. These receptors came from a male donor in good health and CMV-seronegative.

The chain couples TRBV7-6 to TRBJ2-3, with D perhaps matching TRBD1 (6 bases). The CDR3 totals 14 residues. V lost 7 bases and J lost 3, with 14 bases in between. CDR1 and CDR2 from the germline V gene are SGHVS and FNYEAQ. CDR3 sequence (DNA): TGTGCCAGCAACCAAGGGGGTAGTACAGATACGCAGTATTTT. Translated: CASNQGGSTDTQYF.

This clone was picked up one time. The genes are TRBV4-1 and TRBJ2-6; 8 bases line up with TRBD1. Germline CDR1 and CDR2: MGHRA and YSYEKL. The J segment lost 0 bases and the V segment lost 4 bases, leaving 2 bases of the junction unmatched. This CDR3 is built from 16 residues. CDR3 nucleotide sequence: TGCGCCAGCAGCCCCACAGGGGGCTCTGGGGCCAACGTCCTGACTTTC. As protein: CASSPTGGSGANVLTF.

This chain links TRBV2 with TRBJ2-5; 10 bases match TRBD2. Trimming at V came to 3 bases and at J to 5 bases, leaving 6 bases not matched to a gene. Looked up from germline, CDR1 is SNHLY and CDR2 is FYNNEI. This CDR3 region has 15 residues. Here the CDR3 DNA reads TGTGCCAGCAGTGATCAGCGGGGGGGCGTGGAGACCCAGTACTTC. This sequence encodes CASSDQRGGVETQYF.

The gene calls are TRBV29-1 and TRBJ2-7, with TRBD1 matching over 8 bases. V dropped 6 bases and J dropped 6; count of bases not matched to a gene: 10. CDR1 and CDR2 (germline): SQVTM, ANQGSEA. The CDR3 totals 13 residues. The CDR3 loop is CSVTQGGVSEQYF. DNA of the CDR3: TGCAGCGTCACACAGGGGGGTGTTAGCGAGCAGTACTTC.

This rearrangement joins TRBV9 to TRBJ2-3; D is possibly TRBD1 (6 bases). The V gene lost 0 bases and the J gene lost 3 bases, with 14 bases spanning the gap. CDR1 is SGDLS, CDR2 YYNGEE, per germline. This CDR3 contains 16 residues. CDR3 nucleotide sequence: TGTGCCAGCAGCGTAGCGGCAGGGGAGACGACAGATACGCAGTATTTT. Protein sequence: CASSVAAGETTDTQYF.

This clone came up a few times. The V and J genes are TRBV7-6 and TRBJ2-6; unclear D gene. The CDR3 is made up of 17 amino acids. Germline V CDR1 and CDR2: SGHVS, FNYEAQ. Trimming cost V 1 base and J 2 bases, with 12 bases left between them. In DNA, the CDR3 is TGTGCCAGCAGCTTAGAAGTAGAAACTACTGGGGCCAACGTCCTGACTTTC. It yields the protein CASSLEVETTGANVLTF.

The CDR3 bases are TGTGCCAGCAGCTTTTTACAGGGGGTTAACACTGAAGCTTTCTTT. Encoded protein: CASSFLQGVNTEAFF. The chain has TRBV11-2 and TRBJ1-1, with TRBD1 matching over 8 bases. The germline gives CDR1 SGHAT, CDR2 FQNNGV. V dropped 3 bases and J dropped 2; count of bases not matched to a gene: 5. The CDR3 covers 15 residues.

The V gene is TRBV7-8, the J gene TRBJ1-3; no clear D gene. Trimming cost V 1 base and J 2 bases, with 9 bases left between them. The CDR3 loop spans 15 amino acids. The germline CDR1 and CDR2 sequences are SGHVS and FQNEAQ. CDR3 region: CASSLGAGTGNTIYF. As DNA, the CDR3 is TGTGCCAGCAGCTTAGGGGCGGGTACTGGAAACACCATATATTTT.

The chain employs TRBV4-3 and TRBJ1-6, with 9 nucleotides matching TRBD1. CDR1 is LGHNA, CDR2 YSLEER, per germline. The trim removed 0 bases at V and 7 bases at J, leaving 4 bases unmatched. CDR3 length: 16 amino acids. In DNA form, the CDR3 reads TGCGCCAGCAGCCAAGAATCGGGACAGGGAAATTCACCCCTCCACTTT. Amino acid sequence: CASSQESGQGNSPLHF.

The chain recombines TRBV18 with TRBJ2-5, with 7 nucleotides matching TRBD2. The V and J ends lost 3 bases and 2 bases, in that order; junction bases with no gene match: 3. Germline values: CDR1 KGHSH, CDR2 LQKENI. The CDR3 loop spans 14 amino acids. The CDR3 nucleotides are TGTGCCAGCTCACCGAAGGGACTACAAGAGACCCAGTACTTC. Amino acids: CASSPKGLQETQYF. Full variable domain (remainder filled in from reference TRBV18 and TRBJ2-5): NAGVMQNPRHLVRRRGQEARLRCSPMKGHSHVYWYRQLPEEGLKFMVYLQKENIIDESGMPKERFSAEFPKEGPSILRIQQVVRGDSAAYFCASSPKGLQETQYFGPGTRLLVL.

The genes are TRBV6-4 and TRBJ2-3; weak D call: TRBD2 (5 bases). CDR3 size: 15 residues. Trimming pared 5 bases from V and 2 bases from J, leaving 14 bases between. CDR1 and CDR2 (germline): MRHNA, SNTAGT. This CDR3 is CASSRTEGSTDTQYF. CDR3 nucleotide sequence: TGTGCCAGCAGTCGAACAGAGGGCTCCACAGATACGCAGTATTTT.

This rearrangement joins TRBV25-1 to TRBJ2-2; 7 nucleotides align to TRBD1. The CDR3 totals 15 residues. Germline V gene data show CDR1 as MGHDK and CDR2 as SYGVNS. The J segment lost 5 bases and the V segment lost 5 bases, leaving 8 bases of the junction unmatched. The CDR3 loop is CASSSRQGVTGELFF. For the CDR3, the DNA is TGTGCCAGCAGTAGCCGGCAGGGGGTTACCGGGGAGCTGTTTTTT.

A few counts support this clone. CDR3 bases: TGTGCCGGTACGGTAGCGGGATCCTACGAGCAGTACTTC. This codes for CAGTVAGSYEQYF. The rearrangement joins TRBV2 to TRBJ2-7; 8 positions match TRBD2. The CDR3 extends over 13 amino acids. Trimming cost V 11 bases and J 1 base; bases outside gene matches: 7. Per germline, CDR1 SNHLY and CDR2 FYNNEI. Variable domain in full (rest from reference TRBV2 and TRBJ2-7): EPEVTQTPSHQVTQMGQEVILRCVPISNHLYFYWYRQILGQKVEFLVSFYNNEISEKSEIFDDQFSVERPDGSNFTLKIRSTKLEDSAMYFCAGTVAGSYEQYFGPGTRLTVT.

Concerning this clone: No conserved phenylalanine or tryptophan ends this CDR3, so it is likely a read error. The V call is TRBV6-5, the J call TRBJ1-1; tentatively, D is TRBD1 (5 bases). CDR3 length: 13 amino acids. Germline V lookup: CDR1 MNHEY, CDR2 SVGAGI. Trimming took off 4 bases at V and 1 base at J, with 7 bases between the two ends. DNA for the CDR3: TGTGCCAGCAGTTGGGGGGGGAACACTGAAGCTTTCTCT. The encoded protein is CASSWGGNTEAFS.

V is TRBV27 and J is TRBJ2-5; 9 bases agree with TRBD2. Germline V CDR1 and CDR2: MNHEY, SMNVEV (reference sequence). The CDR3 spans 13 residues. After removal of 5 bases from V and 5 bases from J, the junction contained 3 bases not matched to a gene. CDR3 region: CASSLAGTETQYF. The CDR3 coding sequence is TGTGCCAGCAGTCTAGCGGGAACGGAGACCCAGTACTTC.

J is TRBJ2-5 and V is TRBV27; the D gene is possibly TRBD2 (6 bases). Trimming stripped 4 bases from V and 2 bases from J, with 14 bases between. This CDR3 is built from 15 residues. Germline assignment: CDR1 MNHEY and CDR2 SMNVEV (reference sequence). As DNA, the CDR3 is TGTGCCAGCAGTTGGGATCTGGCGGGGCAAGAGACCCAGTACTTC. Translated, it gives CASSWDLAGQETQYF.

This clone has just a few counts. V gene TRBV27 combines with J gene TRBJ1-2, with 7 bases that match TRBD1. Germline CDR1 reads MNHEY; CDR2 reads SMNVEV (reference sequence). The CDR3 sequence is 12 residues long. V was pared by 7 bases and J by 8 bases, with 7 bases of the junction left unmatched. The CDR3 coding sequence is TGTGCCAGCAAGGAGGGGGCGGGAGGCTACACCTTC. As protein: CASKEGAGGYTF.

The chain has TRBV15 and TRBJ2-5; 10 bases line up with TRBD2. Losses at the gene ends were 2 bases for V and 3 bases for J; bases not matched to a gene: 3. CDR1 and CDR2 (germline): LNHNV, YYDKDF (reference sequence). CDR3 length: 15 amino acids. CDR3 bases: TGTGCCACCAGCAGAACTCTAGCGGGAGAAGAGACCCAGTACTTC. This codes for CATSRTLAGEETQYF.

The rearrangement links TRBV5-4 to TRBJ1-1; possibly TRBD1 for D (5 bases). Trimming stripped 4 bases from V and 0 bases from J, with 19 bases between. The CDR3 length is 17 residues. The germline V gene has CDR1 SGHNT and CDR2 YYREEE (reference sequence). CDR3 nucleotide sequence: TGTGCCAGCAGCCACGACAGCAGGAACCCCCTGAACACTGAAGCTTTCTTT. Protein sequence: CASSHDSRNPLNTEAFF.

The V and J genes are TRBV6-5 and TRBJ1-5; weak D call: TRBD1 (5 bases). CDR1 is MNHEY, CDR2 SVGAGI, per germline. Trimming took 7 bases from V and 4 from J, leaving 14 bases between them. This CDR3 contains 14 residues. CDR3 in amino acids: CASTRRRGNQPQHF. CDR3 nucleotides: TGTGCCAGCACCAGAAGAAGGGGAAATCAGCCCCAGCATTTT.

Concerning this clone itself: At one boundary the junction diverges from the germline segment, which might be a read error. The V and J genes are TRBV6-1 and TRBJ2-7; a weak D match, TRBD1 (5 bases). The germline gives CDR1 MNHNS, CDR2 SASEGT. The CDR3 sequence is 16 residues long. The CDR3, as DNA: TGTGCCGGCAGTGATAGGGGCCTAGGTGATCCCTACGAGCAGTACTTC. Encoded protein: CAGSDRGLGDPYEQYF.

As concerns this clone: An end of the junction differs from the germline gene, which may be a read error. The genes are TRBV6-1 and TRBJ2-7; possible D gene TRBD1, 6 bases. The CDR3 extends over 12 amino acids. CDR1 and CDR2 (germline): MNHNS, SASEGT. CDR3 residues: CASSEARRTVDF. DNA of the CDR3: TGTGCCAGCAGTGAAGCGCGGCGGACAGTGGACTTC.

The chain is built from TRBV10-3 and TRBJ2-1; maybe TRBD2 (6 bases). Germline values: CDR1 ENHRY, CDR2 SYGVKD. Between the trimmed V and J ends, which lost 6 bases and 8 bases, there was a span of 14 bases. The CDR3 is 13 residues long. CDR3 bases: TGTGCCATCAGCTGGGACTCCCTCCATGAGCAGTTCTTC. Protein product: CAISWDSLHEQFF.

This chain links TRBV23-1 with TRBJ1-5, with TRBD1 matching over 7 bases. TRBV23-1 counts as an open reading frame of uncertain function. The CDR3 sequence is 15 residues long. J was trimmed by 5 bases and V by 7 bases; bases with no gene match: 11. The CDR3 spells CASNPRQGRYQPQHF. In nucleotides, the CDR3 is TGCGCCAGCAACCCGCGACAGGGACGATATCAGCCCCAGCATTTT.

The V call is TRBV6-1, the J call TRBJ2-2, with a possible D match to TRBD2 (5 bases). The length of the CDR3 is 15 residues. Trimming shortened V by 6 bases and J by 1 base, and 12 bases separated the two germline ends. Germline-derived CDR1 and CDR2 are MNHNS and SASEGT. CDR3 residues: CASRTLAMNTGELFF. DNA for the CDR3: TGTGCCAGCAGAACCTTAGCGATGAACACCGGGGAGCTGTTTTTT.

A note on this clone: Sequence at one end of the junction differs from germline and may be a read error. The gene calls are TRBV4-1 and TRBJ2-4, with 12 bases lining up with TRBD2. The CDR3 loop spans 15 amino acids. Per germline, CDR1 MGHRA and CDR2 YSYEKL. CDR3 in amino acids: CASSPGLAGKNSQYF. The CDR3 DNA follows: TGCGCCAGCAGCCCCGGACTAGCGGGAAAAAACAGTCAGTACTTC.

The gene calls are TRBV6-1 and TRBJ2-3; tentative D call: TRBD1 (6 bases). The CDR3 sequence is 15 residues long. Trimming stripped 7 bases from V and 6 bases from J, with 20 bases between. CDR1 is MNHNS and CDR2 is SASEGT in the germline V gene. CDR3 loop: CASTSGTSGRDTQYF. CDR3 nucleotide sequence: TGTGCCAGCACCTCCGGGACATCCGGCAGGGATACGCAGTATTTT.